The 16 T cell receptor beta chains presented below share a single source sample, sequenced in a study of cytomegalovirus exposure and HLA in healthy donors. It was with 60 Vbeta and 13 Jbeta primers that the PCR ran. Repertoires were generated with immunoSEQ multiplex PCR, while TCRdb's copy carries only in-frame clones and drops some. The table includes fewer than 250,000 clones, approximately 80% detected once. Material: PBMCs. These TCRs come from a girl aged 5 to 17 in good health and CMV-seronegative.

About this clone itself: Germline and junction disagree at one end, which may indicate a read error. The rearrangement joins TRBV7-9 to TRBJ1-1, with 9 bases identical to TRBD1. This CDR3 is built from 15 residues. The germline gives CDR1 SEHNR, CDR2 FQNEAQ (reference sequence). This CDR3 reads CSSSEQGAWDTEAFF. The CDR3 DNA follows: TGTTCCAGCAGCGAACAGGGGGCGTGGGACACTGAAGCTTTCTTT.

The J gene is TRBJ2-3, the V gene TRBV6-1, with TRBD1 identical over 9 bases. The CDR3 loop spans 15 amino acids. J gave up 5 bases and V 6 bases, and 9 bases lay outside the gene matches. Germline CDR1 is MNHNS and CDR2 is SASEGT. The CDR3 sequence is CASRPRDRVQDTQYF. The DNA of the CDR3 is TGTGCCAGCAGACCCCGGGACAGGGTACAAGATACGCAGTATTTT.

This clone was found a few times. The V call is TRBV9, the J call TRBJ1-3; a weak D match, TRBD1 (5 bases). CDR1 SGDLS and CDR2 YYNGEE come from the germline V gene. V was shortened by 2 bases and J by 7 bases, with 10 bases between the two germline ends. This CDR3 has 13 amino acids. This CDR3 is CASSVDSRNTIYF. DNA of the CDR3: TGTGCCAGCAGCGTTGACAGCCGCAACACCATATATTTT.

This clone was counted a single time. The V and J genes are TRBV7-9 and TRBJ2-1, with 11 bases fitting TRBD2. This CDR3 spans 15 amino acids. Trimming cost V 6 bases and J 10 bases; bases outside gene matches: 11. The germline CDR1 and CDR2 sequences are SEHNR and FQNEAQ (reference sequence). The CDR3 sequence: CASRLNSGGAGEQFF. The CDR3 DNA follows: TGTGCCAGCAGGTTAAATAGCGGGGGGGCTGGGGAGCAGTTCTTC.

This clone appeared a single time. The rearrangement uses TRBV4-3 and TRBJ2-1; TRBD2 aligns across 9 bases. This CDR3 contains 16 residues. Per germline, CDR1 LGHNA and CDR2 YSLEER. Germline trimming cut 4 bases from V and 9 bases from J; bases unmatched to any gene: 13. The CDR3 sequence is CASSPPGSGGRLEQFF. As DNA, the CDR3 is TGCGCCAGCAGCCCACCGGGGAGCGGGGGGCGGCTTGAGCAGTTCTTC.

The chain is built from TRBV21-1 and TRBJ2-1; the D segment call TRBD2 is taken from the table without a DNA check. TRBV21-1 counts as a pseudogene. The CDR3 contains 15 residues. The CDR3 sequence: CASSKGDRGGADPFF. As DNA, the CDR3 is TGTGCCAGCAGCAAAGGGGACCGGGGGGGCGCGGACCCGTTCTTC.

This CDR3 reads CAWSVDRSGNTIYF. CDR3 nucleotide sequence: TGTGCCTGGAGTGTCGACAGATCGGGAAACACCATATATTTT. The V and J genes are TRBV30 and TRBJ1-3, with D possibly TRBD1 on 5 matching bases. The CDR3 runs to 14 residues. With 0 bases removed from V and 4 bases from J, the gap between germline ends came to 10 bases. The germline V gene encodes CDR1 GTSNPN and CDR2 SVGIG (reference sequence). Combining the CDR3 with reference TRBV30 and TRBJ1-3 gives the whole variable domain SQTIHQWPATLVQPVGSPLSLECTVEGTSNPNLYWYRQAAGRGLQLLFYSVGIGQISSEVPQNLSASRPQDRQFILSSKKLLLSDSGFYLCAWSVDRSGNTIYFGEGSWLTVV.

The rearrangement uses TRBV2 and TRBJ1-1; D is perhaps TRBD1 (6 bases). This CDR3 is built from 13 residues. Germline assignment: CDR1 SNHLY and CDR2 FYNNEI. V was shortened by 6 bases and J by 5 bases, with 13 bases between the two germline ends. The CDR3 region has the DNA TGTGCCAGCAGAGTCCCCAGGGGAACTGAAGCTTTCTTT. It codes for CASRVPRGTEAFF.

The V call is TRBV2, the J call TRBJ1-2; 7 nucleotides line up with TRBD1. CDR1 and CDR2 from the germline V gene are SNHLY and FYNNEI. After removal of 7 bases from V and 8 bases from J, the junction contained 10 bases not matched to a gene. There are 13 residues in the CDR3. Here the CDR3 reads CASTRDREIGYTF. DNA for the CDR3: TGTGCCAGCACCCGAGACAGGGAAATCGGCTACACCTTC. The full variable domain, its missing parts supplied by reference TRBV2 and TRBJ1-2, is EPEVTQTPSHQVTQMGQEVILRCVPISNHLYFYWYRQILGQKVEFLVSFYNNEISEKSEIFDDQFSVERPDGSNFTLKIRSTKLEDSAMYFCASTRDREIGYTFGSGTRLTVV.

CDR3: CASSLLGTDNQPQHF. For the CDR3, the DNA is TGTGCCAGCAGTTTATTAGGGACAGACAATCAGCCCCAGCATTTT. J is TRBJ1-5 and V is TRBV27, with TRBD1 matching over 7 bases. The CDR3 has 15 amino acids. J was trimmed by 3 bases and V by 1 base; bases with no gene match: 3. Germline V gene data show CDR1 as MNHEY and CDR2 as SMNVEV (reference sequence).

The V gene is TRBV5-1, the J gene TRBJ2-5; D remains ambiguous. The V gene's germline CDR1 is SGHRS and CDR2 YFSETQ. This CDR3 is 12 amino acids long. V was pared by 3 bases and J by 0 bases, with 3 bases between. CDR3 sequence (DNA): TGCGCCAGCAGCTCTTACCAAGAGACCCAGTACTTC. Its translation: CASSSYQETQYF. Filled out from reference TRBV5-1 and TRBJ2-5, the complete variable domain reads KAGVTQTPRYLIKTRGQQVTLSCSPISGHRSVSWYQQTPGQGLQFLFEYFSETQRNKGNFPGRFSGRQFSNSRSEMNVSTLELGDSALYLCASSSYQETQYFGPGTRLLVL.

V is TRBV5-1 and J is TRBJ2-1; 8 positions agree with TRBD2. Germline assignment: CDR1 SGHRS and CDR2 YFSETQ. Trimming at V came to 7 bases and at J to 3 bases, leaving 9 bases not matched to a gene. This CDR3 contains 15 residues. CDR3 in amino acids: CASQPGGPVYNEQFF. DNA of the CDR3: TGCGCCAGCCAACCGGGGGGGCCCGTCTACAATGAGCAGTTCTTC.

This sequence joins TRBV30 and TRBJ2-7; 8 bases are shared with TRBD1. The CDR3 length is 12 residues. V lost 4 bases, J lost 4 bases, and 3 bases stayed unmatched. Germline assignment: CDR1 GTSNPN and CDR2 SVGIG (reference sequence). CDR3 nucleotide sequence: TGTGCCTGGACAGGGGGCACATACGAGCAGTACTTC. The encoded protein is CAWTGGTYEQYF.

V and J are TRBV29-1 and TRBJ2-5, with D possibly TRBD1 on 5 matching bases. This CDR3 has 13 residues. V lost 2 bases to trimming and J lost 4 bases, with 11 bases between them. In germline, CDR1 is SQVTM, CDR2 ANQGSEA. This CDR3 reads CSVEFVQGETQYF. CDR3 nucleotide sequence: TGCAGCGTTGAATTTGTCCAGGGAGAGACCCAGTACTTC.

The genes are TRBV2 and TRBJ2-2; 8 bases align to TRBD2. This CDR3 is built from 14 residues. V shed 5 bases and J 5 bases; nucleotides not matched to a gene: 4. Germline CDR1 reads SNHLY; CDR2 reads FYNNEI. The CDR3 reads CASSYSGETGELFF. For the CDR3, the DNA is TGTGCCAGCAGTTATAGCGGGGAGACCGGGGAGCTGTTTTTT. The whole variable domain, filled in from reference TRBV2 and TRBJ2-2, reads EPEVTQTPSHQVTQMGQEVILRCVPISNHLYFYWYRQILGQKVEFLVSFYNNEISEKSEIFDDQFSVERPDGSNFTLKIRSTKLEDSAMYFCASSYSGETGELFFGEGSRLTVL.

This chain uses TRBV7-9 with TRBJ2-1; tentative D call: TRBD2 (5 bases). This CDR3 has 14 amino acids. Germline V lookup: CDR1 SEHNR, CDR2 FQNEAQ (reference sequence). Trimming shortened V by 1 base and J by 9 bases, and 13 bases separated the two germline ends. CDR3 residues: CASSLGAGGGEQFF. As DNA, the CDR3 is TGTGCCAGCAGCTTAGGGGCAGGTGGAGGTGAGCAGTTCTTC.